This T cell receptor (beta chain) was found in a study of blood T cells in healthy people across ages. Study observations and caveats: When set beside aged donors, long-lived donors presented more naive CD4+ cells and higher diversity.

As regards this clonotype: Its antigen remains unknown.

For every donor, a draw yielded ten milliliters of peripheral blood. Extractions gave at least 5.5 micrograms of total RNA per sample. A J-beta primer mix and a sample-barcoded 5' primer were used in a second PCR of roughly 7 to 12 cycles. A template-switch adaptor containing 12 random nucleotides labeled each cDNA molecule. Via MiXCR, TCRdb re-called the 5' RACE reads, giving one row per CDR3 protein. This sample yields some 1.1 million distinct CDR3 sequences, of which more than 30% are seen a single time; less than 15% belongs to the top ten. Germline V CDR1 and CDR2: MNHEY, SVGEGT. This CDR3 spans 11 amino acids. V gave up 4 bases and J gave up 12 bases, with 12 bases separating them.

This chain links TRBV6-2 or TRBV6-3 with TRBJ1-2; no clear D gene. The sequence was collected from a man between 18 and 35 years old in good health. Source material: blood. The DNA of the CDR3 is TGTGCCAGCAGTTTTTCGGGCGTTCACACCTTC. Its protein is CASSFSGVHTF.